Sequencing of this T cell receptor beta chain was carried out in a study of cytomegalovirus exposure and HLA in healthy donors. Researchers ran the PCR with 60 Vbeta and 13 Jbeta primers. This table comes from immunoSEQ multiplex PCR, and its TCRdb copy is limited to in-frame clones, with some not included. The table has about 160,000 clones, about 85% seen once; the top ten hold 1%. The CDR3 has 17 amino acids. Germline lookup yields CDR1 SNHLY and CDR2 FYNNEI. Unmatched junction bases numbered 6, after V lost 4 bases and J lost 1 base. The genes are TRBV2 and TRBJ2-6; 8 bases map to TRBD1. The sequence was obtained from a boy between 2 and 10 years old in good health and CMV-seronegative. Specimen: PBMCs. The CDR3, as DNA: TGTGCCAGCAGTGGGGGCCAGGGGGCGTCTGGGGCCAACGTCCTGACTTTC. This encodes CASSGGQGASGANVLTF. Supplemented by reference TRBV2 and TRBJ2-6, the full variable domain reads EPEVTQTPSHQVTQMGQEVILRCVPISNHLYFYWYRQILGQKVEFLVSFYNNEISEKSEIFDDQFSVERPDGSNFTLKIRSTKLEDSAMYFCASSGGQGASGANVLTFGAGSRLTVL.